This T cell receptor beta chain was documented in a study of esophageal squamous cell carcinoma under preoperative chemotherapy. Study-level points and caveats: Tumor-infiltrating lymphocytes showed no significant post-chemotherapy TCR diversity increase, unlike peripheral T cells.

V was pared by 5 bases and J by 3 bases, with 18 bases between. Per the germline V gene, CDR1 is SGHTA and CDR2 is FQGNSA. This CDR3 is built from 16 residues. By share of the sample, this clonotype is medium-sized. Its specificity is unknown. As to time point: after preoperative PTX-NDP chemotherapy. TCRdb passed the PCR reads through MiXCR, listing each CDR3 protein once. The table includes around 34,000 distinct CDR3 sequences, under 60% detected once. The clonotype originates from a human donor with esophageal squamous cell carcinoma. The donor label of this sample is uncertain. The specimen was taken from a patient given preoperative chemotherapy. The V call is TRBV7-2, the J call TRBJ2-3; weak D call: TRBD1 (6 bases). The CDR3 loop reads CASSQYSGQGTDTQYF. CDR3 bases: TGTGCCAGCAGCCAATATAGTGGGCAGGGGACAGATACGCAGTATTTT. Filled out from reference TRBV7-2 and TRBJ2-3, the complete variable domain reads GAGVSQSPSNKVTEKGKDVELRCDPISGHTALYWYRQSLGQGLEFLIYFQGNSAPDKSGLPSDRFSAERTGGSVSTLTIQRTQQEDSAVYLCASSQYSGQGTDTQYFGPGTRLTVL.